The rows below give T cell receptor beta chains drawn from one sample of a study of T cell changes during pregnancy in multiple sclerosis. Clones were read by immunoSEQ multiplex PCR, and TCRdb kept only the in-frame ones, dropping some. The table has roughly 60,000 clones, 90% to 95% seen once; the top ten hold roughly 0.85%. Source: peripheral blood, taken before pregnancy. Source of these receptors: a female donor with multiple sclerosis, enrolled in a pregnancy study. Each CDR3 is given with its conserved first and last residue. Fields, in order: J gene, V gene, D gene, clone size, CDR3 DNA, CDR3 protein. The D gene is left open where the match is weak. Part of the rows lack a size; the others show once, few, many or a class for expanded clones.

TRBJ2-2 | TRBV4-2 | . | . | TGTGCCAGCAGCCAAGGCCCGGGAGGGGGCCCGAACACCGGGGAGCTGTTTTTT | CASSQGPGGGPNTGELFF
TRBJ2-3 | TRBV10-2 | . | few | TGCGCCAGCTCTAAGGGAGGGGGGCTTCGCGATACGCAGTATTTT | CASSKGGGLRDTQYF
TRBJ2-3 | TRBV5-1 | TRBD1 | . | TGCGCCAGCAGCCGGACAGGTACGGGTTTATCCACAGATACGCAGTATTTT | CASSRTGTGLSTDTQYF
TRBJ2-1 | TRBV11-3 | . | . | TGTGCCAGCAGCTTAGCGGGGGGCCACAACCGTGAGCAGTTCTTC | CASSLAGGHNREQFF
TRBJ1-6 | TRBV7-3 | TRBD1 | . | TGTGCCAGCAGCCTCCGGGACAGGGCCAATTCACCCCTCCACTTT | CASSLRDRANSPLHF
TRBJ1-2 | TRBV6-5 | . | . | TGTGCCAGCAGTTATCAGACTAACTATGGCTACACCTTC | CASSYQTNYGYTF
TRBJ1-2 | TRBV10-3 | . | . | TGTGCCATCACGGTACAGGGATATGGCTACACCTTC | CAITVQGYGYTF
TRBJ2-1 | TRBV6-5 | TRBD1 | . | TGTGCCACCTCTGGACAGGGCGGCTACAATGAGCAGTTCTTC | CATSGQGGYNEQFF
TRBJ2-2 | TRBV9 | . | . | TGTGCCAGCAGCGTCCGGACCGGGAGCACCGGGGAGCTGTTTTTT | CASSVRTGSTGELFF
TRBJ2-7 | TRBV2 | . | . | TGTGCCAGCGGGACTCGGACTACCTACGAGCAGTACTTC | CASGTRTTYEQYF
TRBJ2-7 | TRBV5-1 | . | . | TGCGCCAGCAGCTTGGTACCCGGCTCCTACGAGCAGTACTTC | CASSLVPGSYEQYF
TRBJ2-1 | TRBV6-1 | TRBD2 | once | TGTGCCAGCAGTGAACTAGCGGGGGCCCCCAATGAGCAGTTCTTC | CASSELAGAPNEQFF
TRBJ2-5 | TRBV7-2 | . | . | TGTGCCAGCAGCCGGAGGGTACTAGTTGGAGAGACCCAGTACTTC | CASSRRVLVGETQYF
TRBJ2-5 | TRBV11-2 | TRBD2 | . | TGTGCCAGCAGCTTCGGTATCCTAGCGGGGGTCCAAGAGACCCAGTACTTC | CASSFGILAGVQETQYF
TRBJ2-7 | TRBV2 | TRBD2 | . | TGTGCCAGCAGCGGGACTAGCGGGGGAGAGCAGTACTTC | CASSGTSGGEQYF
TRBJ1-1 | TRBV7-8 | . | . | TGTGCCAGCAGCACCCCAGGGTTCAACACTGAAGCTTTCTTT | CASSTPGFNTEAFF
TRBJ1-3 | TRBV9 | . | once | TGTGCCAGCAGCGTAGATACAGGGTGGAACACCATATATTTT | CASSVDTGWNTIYF
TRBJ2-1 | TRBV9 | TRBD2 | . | TGTGCCAGCGAAGGTAGCGGGGGGGGTGAGCAGTTCTTC | CASEGSGGGEQFF
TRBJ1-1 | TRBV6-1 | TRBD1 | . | TGTGCCAGCAGTGAAGACCCATCCGGGACAGGGAACCCAGTGGGAGCTTTCTTT | CASSEDPSGTGNPVGAFF
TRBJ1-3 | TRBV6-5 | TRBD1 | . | TGTGCCAGCGGACAGGGGACTACTGGAAACACCATATATTTT | CASGQGTTGNTIYF
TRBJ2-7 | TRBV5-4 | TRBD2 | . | TGTGCCAGCGGCACTAGCGGCGGGTACGAGCAGTACTTC | CASGTSGGYEQYF
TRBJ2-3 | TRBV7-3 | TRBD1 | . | TGTGCCAGCAGCTTATTCGGCCCGGCGAACACAGGGGGCGATACGCAGTATTTT | CASSLFGPANTGGDTQYF
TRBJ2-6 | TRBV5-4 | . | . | TGTGCCAGCAGCTCCCGGGTTCCCTCTGGGGCCAACGTCCTGACTTTC | CASSSRVPSGANVLTF
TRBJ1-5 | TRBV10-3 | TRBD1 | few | TGTGCCATCGGCAGGGGGAATCAGCCCCAGCATTTT | CAIGRGNQPQHF